This T cell receptor beta chain was captured in a study of cytomegalovirus exposure and HLA in healthy donors. Germline CDR1 SGHRS, CDR2 YFSETQ. This CDR3 has 16 residues. The V and J ends lost 0 bases and 3 bases respectively, with 12 bases between them. PCR amplification relied on 60 Vbeta primers (plus 13 Jbeta primers). Libraries were prepared by immunoSEQ multiplex PCR; TCRdb keeps only in-frame clonotypes and omits some of them. The sample has about 180,000 clones, 75% to 85% seen once. The clonotype originates from a woman aged 25 to 39 in good health and CMV-seronegative. The chain combines TRBV5-1 with TRBJ2-2; possible D gene TRBD2, 5 bases. Material for sequencing was PBMCs. CDR3 nucleotides: TGCGCCAGCAGCTTGGCCATGGACGGGGACACCGGGGAGCTGTTTTTT. Protein: CASSLAMDGDTGELFF.